This T cell receptor beta chain was documented in a study of blood T cell repertoires in COVID-19. Overall study context: Samples came from the United States, Italy and Spain, spanning acute and convalescent COVID-19. Sources were T cells, B-cell-depleted T cells, or PBMCs; the material itself was cDNA or gDNA.

In the authors' methods: The assay estimated nucleated cells by amplifying reference gene primers. Assay: immunoSEQ multiplex PCR; the TCRdb copy retains only in-frame clones and omits some. V and J calls and clone size come straight from that table; D and trimming were deduced from the DNA. Of 200,000 to 300,000 clones detected, under 85% appear once; the ten largest clones hold over 4.5%. On this clone: The junction and the germline gene differ at one end; a read error may be behind it.

The specimen sequenced was peripheral blood. The receptor was isolated from a human donor in a cohort sampled during active COVID-19.

The CDR3 DNA reads TGTGCCAGTAGTTTAGAGGACTCTTGGAGGAATGAAAAACTGTTTTTT. Translation: CASSLEDSWRNEKLFF. The chain combines TRBV19 with TRBJ1-4; D gene ambiguous. The length of the CDR3 is 16 residues. Germline V CDR1 and CDR2: LNHDA, SQIVND (reference sequence).